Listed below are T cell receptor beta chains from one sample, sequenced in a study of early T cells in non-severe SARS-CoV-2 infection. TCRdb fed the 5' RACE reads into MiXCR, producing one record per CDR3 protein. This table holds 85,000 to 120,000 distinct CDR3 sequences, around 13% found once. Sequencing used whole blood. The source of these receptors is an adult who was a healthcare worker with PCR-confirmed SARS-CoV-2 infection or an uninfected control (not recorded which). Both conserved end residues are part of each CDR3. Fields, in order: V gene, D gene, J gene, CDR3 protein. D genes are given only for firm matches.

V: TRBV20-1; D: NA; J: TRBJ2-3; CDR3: CSARASTDTQYF
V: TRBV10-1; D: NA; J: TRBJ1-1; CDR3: CASSENMRAEAFF
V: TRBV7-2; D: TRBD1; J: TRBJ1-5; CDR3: CASNLQGASQPQHF
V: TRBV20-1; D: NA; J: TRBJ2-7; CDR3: CSAVPGTGYEQYF
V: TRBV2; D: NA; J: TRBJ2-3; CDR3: CASVVQDTQYF
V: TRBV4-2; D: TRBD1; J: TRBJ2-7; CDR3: CASSPLGQVGGEQYF
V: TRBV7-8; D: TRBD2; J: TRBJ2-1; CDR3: CASSPRLAVSYNEQFF
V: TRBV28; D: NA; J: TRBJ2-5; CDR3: CASSFKETQYF
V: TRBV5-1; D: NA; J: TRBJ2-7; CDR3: CASSFGTRYTYEQYF
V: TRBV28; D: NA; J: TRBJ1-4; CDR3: CASSSFIREKLFF
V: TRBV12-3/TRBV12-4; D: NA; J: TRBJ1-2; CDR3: CASSHTWSYYGYTF
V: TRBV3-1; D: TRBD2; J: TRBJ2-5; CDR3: CASSQVVGRPRETQYF
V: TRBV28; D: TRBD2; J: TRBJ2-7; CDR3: CASSPTSGSLYEQYF
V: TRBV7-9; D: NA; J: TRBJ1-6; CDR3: CASSPTGYSYNSPLHF
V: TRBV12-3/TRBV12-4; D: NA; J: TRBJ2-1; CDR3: CASSLEQTHNEQFF
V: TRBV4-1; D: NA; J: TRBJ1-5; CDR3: CASSREPVPNQPQHF
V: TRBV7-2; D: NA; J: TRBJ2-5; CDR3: CASSWRGGTRYRDPRDSYF
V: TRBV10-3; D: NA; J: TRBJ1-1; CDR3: CAASSVNTEAFF
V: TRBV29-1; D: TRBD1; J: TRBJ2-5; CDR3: CSVEDLRGRSETQYF
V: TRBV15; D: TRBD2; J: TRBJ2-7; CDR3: CATSRDPGLAGPYEQYF
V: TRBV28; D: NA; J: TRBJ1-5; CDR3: CASSFGQGRQPQHF
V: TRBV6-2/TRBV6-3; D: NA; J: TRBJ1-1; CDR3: CASSLGRASLRMNTEAFF
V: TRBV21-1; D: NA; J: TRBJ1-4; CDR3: CASSNVHTEKLFF
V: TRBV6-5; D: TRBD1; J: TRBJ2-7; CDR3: CASRTDRGQGGQYF
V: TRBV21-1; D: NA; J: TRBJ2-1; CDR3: CASSGRTSYNEQFF
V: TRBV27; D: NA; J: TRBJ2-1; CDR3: CASSPPPKWVASSYNEQFF
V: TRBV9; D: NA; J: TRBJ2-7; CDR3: CASSGTAGEQYF
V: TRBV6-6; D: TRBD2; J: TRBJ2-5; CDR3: CASSYPPLARQETQYF
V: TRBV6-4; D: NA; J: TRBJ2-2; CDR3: CASSMTWGTGELFF
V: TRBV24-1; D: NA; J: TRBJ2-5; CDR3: CATGLQETQYF
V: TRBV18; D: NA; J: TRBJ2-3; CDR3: CASSPGRQGTDTQYF
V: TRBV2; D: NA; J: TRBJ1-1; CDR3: CASGANMNTEAFF
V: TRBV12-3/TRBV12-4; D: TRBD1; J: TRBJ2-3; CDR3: CASSSGQNTQYF
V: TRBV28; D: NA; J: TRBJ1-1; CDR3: CASEGQGIAFF
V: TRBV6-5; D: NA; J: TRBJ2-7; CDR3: CASSYSPPVGLASYYEQYF
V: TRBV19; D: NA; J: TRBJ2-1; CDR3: CASSIGVPGKRSYNEQFF
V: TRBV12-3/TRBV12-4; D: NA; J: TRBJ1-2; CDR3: CASSWDSSLYTF
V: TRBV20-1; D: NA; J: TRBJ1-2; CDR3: CSATGTLYDYTF
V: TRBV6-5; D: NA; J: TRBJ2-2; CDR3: CASSFEGVGDTGELFF
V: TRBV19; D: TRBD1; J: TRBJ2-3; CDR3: CASSIPGQGLSDTQYF
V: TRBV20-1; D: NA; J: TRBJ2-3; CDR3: CSALGSTSAPDTQYF
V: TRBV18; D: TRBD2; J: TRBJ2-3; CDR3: CASSPGTSGNTDTQYF
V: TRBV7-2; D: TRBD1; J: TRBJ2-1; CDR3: CASSPRGLPEQFF
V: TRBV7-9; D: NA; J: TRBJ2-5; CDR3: CASSYQGLEETQYF
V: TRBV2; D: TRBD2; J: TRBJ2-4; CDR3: CASTLAVMGAKNIQYF
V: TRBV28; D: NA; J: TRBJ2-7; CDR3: CASSSAGLSSYEQYF
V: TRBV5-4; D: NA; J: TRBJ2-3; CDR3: CASSLDNTQYF
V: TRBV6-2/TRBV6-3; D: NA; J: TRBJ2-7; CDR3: CASSYRRDSYEQYF
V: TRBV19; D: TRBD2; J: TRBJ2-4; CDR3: CASSIGGEGRNIQYF